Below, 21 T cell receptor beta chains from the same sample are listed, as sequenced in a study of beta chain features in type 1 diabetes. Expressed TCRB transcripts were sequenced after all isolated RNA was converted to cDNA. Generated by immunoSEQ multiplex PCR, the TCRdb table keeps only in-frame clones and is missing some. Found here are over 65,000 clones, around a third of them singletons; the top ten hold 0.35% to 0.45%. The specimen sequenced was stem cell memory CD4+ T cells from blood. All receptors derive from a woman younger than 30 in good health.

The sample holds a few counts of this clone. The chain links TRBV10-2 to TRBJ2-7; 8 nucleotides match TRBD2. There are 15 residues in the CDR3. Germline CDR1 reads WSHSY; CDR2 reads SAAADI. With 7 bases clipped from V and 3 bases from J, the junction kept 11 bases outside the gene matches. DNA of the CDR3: TGCGCCAGCACCATGAGCGGGGGACGAATCTACGAGCAGTACTTC. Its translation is CASTMSGGRIYEQYF.

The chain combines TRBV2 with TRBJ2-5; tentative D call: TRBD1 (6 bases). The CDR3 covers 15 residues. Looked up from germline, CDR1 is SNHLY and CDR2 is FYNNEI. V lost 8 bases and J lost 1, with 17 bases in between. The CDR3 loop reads CASSSGTRVQETQYF. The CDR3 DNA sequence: TGTGCCAGCTCTTCCGGGACAAGGGTCCAAGAGACCCAGTACTTC.

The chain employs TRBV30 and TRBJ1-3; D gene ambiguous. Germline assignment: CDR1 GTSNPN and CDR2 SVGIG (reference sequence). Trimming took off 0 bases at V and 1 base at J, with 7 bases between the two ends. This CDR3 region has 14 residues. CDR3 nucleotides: TGTGCCTGGAGTGTCCAGGTTTCTGGAAACACCATATATTTT. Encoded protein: CAWSVQVSGNTIYF.

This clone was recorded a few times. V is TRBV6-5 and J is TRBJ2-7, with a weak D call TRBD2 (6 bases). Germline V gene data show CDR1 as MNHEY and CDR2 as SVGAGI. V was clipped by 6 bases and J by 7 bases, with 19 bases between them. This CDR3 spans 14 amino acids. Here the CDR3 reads CASSHDSPRGEQYF. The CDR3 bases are TGTGCCAGCAGCCACGACAGCCCTCGGGGGGAGCAGTACTTC.

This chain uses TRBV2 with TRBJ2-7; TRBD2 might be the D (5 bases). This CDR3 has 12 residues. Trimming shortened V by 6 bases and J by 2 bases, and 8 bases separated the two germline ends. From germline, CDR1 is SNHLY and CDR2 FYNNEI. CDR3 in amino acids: CASRAVTYEQYF. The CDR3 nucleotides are TGTGCCAGCAGAGCGGTCACCTACGAGCAGTACTTC. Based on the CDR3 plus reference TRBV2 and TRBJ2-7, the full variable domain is EPEVTQTPSHQVTQMGQEVILRCVPISNHLYFYWYRQILGQKVEFLVSFYNNEISEKSEIFDDQFSVERPDGSNFTLKIRSTKLEDSAMYFCASRAVTYEQYFGPGTRLTVT.

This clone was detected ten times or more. The CDR3 reads CSVYGSSNTEAFF. As DNA, the CDR3 is TGCAGCGTGTACGGGTCCTCGAACACTGAAGCTTTCTTT. The chain is built from TRBV29-1 and TRBJ1-1; unclear D gene. The CDR3 runs to 13 residues. Trimming stripped 6 bases from V and 1 base from J, with 12 bases between. Germline CDR1 is SQVTM and CDR2 is ANQGSEA.

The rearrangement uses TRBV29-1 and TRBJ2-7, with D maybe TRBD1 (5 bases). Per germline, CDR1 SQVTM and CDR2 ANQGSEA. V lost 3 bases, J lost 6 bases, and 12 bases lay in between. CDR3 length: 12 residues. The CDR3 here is CSVDPGSGEQYF. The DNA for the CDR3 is TGCAGCGTTGATCCAGGGTCGGGCGAGCAGTACTTC.

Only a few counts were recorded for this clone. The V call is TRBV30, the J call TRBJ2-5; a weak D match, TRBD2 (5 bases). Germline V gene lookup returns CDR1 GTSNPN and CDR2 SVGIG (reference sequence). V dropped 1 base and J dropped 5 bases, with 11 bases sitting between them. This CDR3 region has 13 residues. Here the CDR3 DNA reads TGTGCCTGGAGTGAAAACTCGGGGGAGACCCAGTACTTC. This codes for CAWSENSGETQYF.

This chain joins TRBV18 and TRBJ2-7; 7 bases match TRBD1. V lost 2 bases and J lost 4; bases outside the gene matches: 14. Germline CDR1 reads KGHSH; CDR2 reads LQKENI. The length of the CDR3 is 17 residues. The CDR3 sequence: CASSPVKRDSPGYEQYF. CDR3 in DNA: TGTGCCAGCTCACCAGTAAAAAGGGACAGTCCAGGTTACGAGCAGTACTTC.

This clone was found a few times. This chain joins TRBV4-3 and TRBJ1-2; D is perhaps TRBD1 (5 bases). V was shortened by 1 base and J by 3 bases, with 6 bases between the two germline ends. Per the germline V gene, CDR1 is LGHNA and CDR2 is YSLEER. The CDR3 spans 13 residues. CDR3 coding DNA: TGCGCCAGCAGCCAAGGGACACACTATGGCTACACCTTC. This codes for CASSQGTHYGYTF.

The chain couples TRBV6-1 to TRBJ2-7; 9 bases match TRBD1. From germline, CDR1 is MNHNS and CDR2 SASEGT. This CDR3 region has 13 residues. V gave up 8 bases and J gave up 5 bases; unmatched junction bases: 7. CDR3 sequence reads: CASLTGTGNEQYF. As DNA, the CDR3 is TGTGCCAGCCTTACCGGGACAGGGAACGAGCAGTACTTC.

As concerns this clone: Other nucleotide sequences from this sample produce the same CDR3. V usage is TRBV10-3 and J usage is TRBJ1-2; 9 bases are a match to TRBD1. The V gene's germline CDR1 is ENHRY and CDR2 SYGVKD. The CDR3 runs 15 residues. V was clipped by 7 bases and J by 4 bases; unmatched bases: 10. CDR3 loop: CAINTERDRAYGYTF. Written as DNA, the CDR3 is TGTGCCATCAACACCGAACGGGACAGGGCCTATGGCTACACCTTC.

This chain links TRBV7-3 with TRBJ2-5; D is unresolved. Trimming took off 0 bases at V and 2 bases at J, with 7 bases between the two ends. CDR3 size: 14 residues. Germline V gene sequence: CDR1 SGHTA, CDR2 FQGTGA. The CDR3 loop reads CASSLTPGQETQYF. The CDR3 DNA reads TGTGCCAGCAGCTTAACCCCAGGACAAGAGACCCAGTACTTC.

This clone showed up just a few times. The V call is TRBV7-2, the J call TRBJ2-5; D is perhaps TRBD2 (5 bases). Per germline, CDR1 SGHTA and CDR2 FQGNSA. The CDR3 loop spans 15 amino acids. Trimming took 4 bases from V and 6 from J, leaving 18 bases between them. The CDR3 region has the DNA TGTGCCAGCAGCTCCCGACTATCCGACGGGCAGACCCAGTACTTC. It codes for CASSSRLSDGQTQYF.

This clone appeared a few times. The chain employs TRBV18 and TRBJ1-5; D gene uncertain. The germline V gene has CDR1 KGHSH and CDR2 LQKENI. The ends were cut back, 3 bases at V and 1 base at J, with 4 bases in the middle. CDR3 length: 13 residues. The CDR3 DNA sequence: TGTGCCAGCTCACCGGGCAGCAATCAGCCCCAGCATTTT. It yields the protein CASSPGSNQPQHF.

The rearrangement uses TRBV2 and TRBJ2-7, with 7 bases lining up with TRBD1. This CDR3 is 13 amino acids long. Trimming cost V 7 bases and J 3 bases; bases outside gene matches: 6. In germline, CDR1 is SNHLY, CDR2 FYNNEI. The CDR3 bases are TGTGCCAGCACCAGGGACAGCTTCTACGAGCAGTACTTC. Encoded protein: CASTRDSFYEQYF.

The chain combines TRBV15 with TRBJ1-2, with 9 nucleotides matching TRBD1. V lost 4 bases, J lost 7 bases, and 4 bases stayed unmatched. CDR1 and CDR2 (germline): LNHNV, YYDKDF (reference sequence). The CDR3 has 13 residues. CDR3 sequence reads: CATSKTGGTGYTF. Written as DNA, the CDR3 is TGTGCCACCAGCAAAACAGGGGGCACTGGCTACACCTTC.

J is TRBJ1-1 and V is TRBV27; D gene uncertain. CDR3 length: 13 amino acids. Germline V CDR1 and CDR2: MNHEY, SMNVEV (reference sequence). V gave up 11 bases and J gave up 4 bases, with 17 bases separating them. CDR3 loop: CALAGRIATEAFF. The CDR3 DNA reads TGTGCCCTGGCGGGCCGGATCGCCACTGAAGCTTTCTTT.

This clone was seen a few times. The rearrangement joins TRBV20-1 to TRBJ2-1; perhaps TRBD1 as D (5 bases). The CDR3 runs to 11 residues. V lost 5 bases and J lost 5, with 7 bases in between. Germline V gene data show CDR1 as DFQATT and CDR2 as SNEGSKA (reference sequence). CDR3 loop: CSAYRNNEQFF. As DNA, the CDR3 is TGCAGTGCTTACAGGAACAATGAGCAGTTCTTC.

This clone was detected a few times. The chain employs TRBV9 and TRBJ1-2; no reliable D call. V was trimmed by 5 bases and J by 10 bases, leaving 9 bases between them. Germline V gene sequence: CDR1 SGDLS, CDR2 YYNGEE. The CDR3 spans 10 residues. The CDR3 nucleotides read TGTGCCAGCAGTCCCTTTGTCTACACCTTC. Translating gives CASSPFVYTF. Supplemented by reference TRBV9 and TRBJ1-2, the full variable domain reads DSGVTQTPKHLITATGQRVTLRCSPRSGDLSVYWYQQSLDQGLQFLIQYYNGEERAKGNILERFSAQQFPDLHSELNLSSLELGDSALYFCASSPFVYTFGSGTRLTVV.

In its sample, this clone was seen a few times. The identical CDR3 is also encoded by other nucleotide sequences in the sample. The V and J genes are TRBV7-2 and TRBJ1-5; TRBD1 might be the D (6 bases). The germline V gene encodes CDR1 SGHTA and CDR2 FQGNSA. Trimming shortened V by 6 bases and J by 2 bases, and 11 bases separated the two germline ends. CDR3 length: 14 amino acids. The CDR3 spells CASSLQGGNQPQHF. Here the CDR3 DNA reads TGTGCCAGCAGTCTACAGGGAGGCAATCAGCCCCAGCATTTT.